One and the same sample provided the 7 T cell receptor beta chains below, sequenced in a study of early T cells in non-severe SARS-CoV-2 infection. TCRdb itself ran the 5' RACE reads through MiXCR, one entry per CDR3 protein. The sample yields 40,000 to 60,000 distinct CDR3 sequences, roughly 12% seen once. The source material was whole blood. The receptor source for this set is an adult who was a healthcare worker with PCR-confirmed SARS-CoV-2 infection or an uninfected control (not recorded which).

The V and J genes are TRBV6-2 or TRBV6-3 and TRBJ2-7; either TRBD1 or TRBD2 may supply D (5 bases each). CDR3 size: 14 residues. Germline V gives CDR1 MNHEY, CDR2 SVGEGT. Trimming cost V 2 bases and J 2 bases, with 10 bases left between them. The CDR3 nucleotides read TGTGCCAGCAGTTACGGGACGGCCCCCTACGAGCAGTACTTC. The encoded protein is CASSYGTAPYEQYF.

The rearrangement links TRBV28 to TRBJ2-7; TRBD1 matches at 8 bases. There are 14 residues in the CDR3. J gave up 2 bases and V 5 bases, and 5 bases lay outside the gene matches. Germline assignment: CDR1 MDHEN and CDR2 SYDVKM. For the CDR3, the DNA is TGTGCCAGCAGTCCCGGACAGGGCCCCTACGAGCAGTACTTC. It specifies CASSPGQGPYEQYF.

As regards this clonotype: An end of the junction differs from the germline gene, which may be a read error. The chain has TRBV7-9 and TRBJ1-3; 8 bases align to TRBD1. This CDR3 has 17 amino acids. Germline V gene lookup returns CDR1 SEHNR and CDR2 FQNEAQ (reference sequence). The CDR3 here is CASSIAGTGSSGNTIYF. The CDR3 nucleotides are TGTGCCAGCAGCATAGCCGGGACAGGAAGCTCTGGAAACACCATATATTTT.

This clonotype has more than one count but fewer than ten. The CDR3 nucleotides are TGTGCCACCAGTGAAGCCAGGGGGCGACGGGCAAATGAGCAGTTCTTC. Translation: CATSEARGRRANEQFF. This rearrangement joins TRBV24-1 to TRBJ2-1; 8 bases are shared with TRBD1. Per the germline V gene, CDR1 is KGHDR and CDR2 is SFDVKD. The CDR3 is 16 amino acids. J lost 7 bases, V lost 4 bases, and 11 bases had no gene match.

V gene TRBV11-3 combines with J gene TRBJ1-1, with TRBD1 as a possible D gene (5 bases). The CDR3 contains 16 residues. Germline CDR1 is SGHNT and CDR2 is YENEEA. Deletions cut 7 bases from V and 6 bases from J, with 24 bases between. CDR3 bases: TGTGCCAGCACCGGGGGGTTGAGACAGCCGGGTGCTGAAGCTTTCTTT. Translating it yields CASTGGLRQPGAEAFF.

This clonotype was observed many times. DNA for the CDR3: TGCGCCAGCAGCCAAGCCCGGAGCTCCTACAATGAGCAGTTCTTC. Its protein is CASSQARSSYNEQFF. This chain connects TRBV4-1 to TRBJ2-1; D is ambiguous. Germline values: CDR1 MGHRA, CDR2 YSYEKL. CDR3 length equals 15 residues. Trimming shortened V by 1 base and J by 0 bases, and 7 bases separated the two germline ends.

This clonotype occurred many times. This chain uses TRBV29-1 with TRBJ2-3; D remains ambiguous. Germline CDR1 is SQVTM and CDR2 is ANQGSEA. The V end lost 5 bases, the J end lost 0 bases, and 15 bases lay between the germline ends. This CDR3 has 15 amino acids. The CDR3 nucleotides are TGCAGCGTTCTTGAGGCCCTCCCTAGCACAGATACGCAGTATTTT. Translated: CSVLEALPSTDTQYF.